The 5 T cell receptor beta chains below all came from one sample that was sequenced in a study of cytotoxic CD8 clonotypes in ibrutinib-treated CLL. The method was immunoSEQ multiplex PCR; TCRdb's version includes in-frame clones alone and lacks a portion of them. The repertoire has nearly 300,000 clones, approximately 76% of them found once; the top ten carry about 5.3%. The sequencing used PBMCs, collected at disease progression, from a patient treated with ibrutinib. Receptors originate from a human donor with chronic lymphocytic leukemia.

CDR3 sequence: CASSLGYPASPLHF. In nucleotides, the CDR3 is TGTGCCAGCAGCTTAGGCTATCCAGCTTCACCCCTCCACTTT. The chain carries TRBV11-2 and TRBJ1-6; no reliable D call. Germline V gene data show CDR1 as SGHAT and CDR2 as FQNNGV. The length of the CDR3 is 14 residues. The V gene lost 1 base and the J gene lost 9 bases, with 10 bases spanning the gap.

The chain joins TRBV19 to TRBJ2-6; D remains unclear. Germline V lookup: CDR1 LNHDA, CDR2 SQIVND (reference sequence). The CDR3 consists of 14 residues. Trimming took 6 bases from V and 0 from J, leaving 6 bases between them. CDR3 sequence (DNA): TGTGCCAGTAGCCAGAACTCTGGGGCCAACGTCCTGACTTTC. Its protein is CASSQNSGANVLTF.

Written as DNA, the CDR3 is TGTGCCAGCAGCTTACACCCCCGGGGAAGCGCAGATACGCAGTATTTT. Residues: CASSLHPRGSADTQYF. The chain combines TRBV7-3 with TRBJ2-3; a possible D gene is TRBD2 (5 bases). This CDR3 is built from 16 residues. Trimming cost V 2 bases and J 4 bases, with 16 bases left between them. Germline lookup yields CDR1 SGHTA and CDR2 FQGTGA. The variable domain in full, completed from reference TRBV7-3 and TRBJ2-3, reads GAGVSQTPSNKVTEKGKYVELRCDPISGHTALYWYRQSLGQGPEFLIYFQGTGAADDSGLPNDRFFAVRPEGSVSTLKIQRTERGDSAVYLCASSLHPRGSADTQYFGPGTRLTVL.

The chain combines TRBV25-1 with TRBJ2-7; TRBD1 agrees at 8 bases. V dropped 1 base and J dropped 1; count of bases not matched to a gene: 12. CDR1 is MGHDK and CDR2 is SYGVNS in the germline V gene. The CDR3 totals 18 residues. CDR3 in amino acids: CASSELGKGTGWSYEQYF. In DNA form, the CDR3 reads TGTGCCAGCAGTGAATTAGGGAAGGGGACAGGCTGGTCCTACGAGCAGTACTTC.

V and J are TRBV29-1 and TRBJ1-1, with D possibly TRBD1 on 5 matching bases. This CDR3 contains 13 residues. CDR1 is SQVTM and CDR2 is ANQGSEA in the germline V gene. Trimming shortened V by 1 base and J by 5 bases, and 11 bases separated the two germline ends. The CDR3 bases are TGCAGCGTTGAAGGCGTGAAGGGGACTGAAGCTTTCTTT. This sequence encodes CSVEGVKGTEAFF.